A selection of T cell receptor beta chains follows, all from one sample in a study of blood T cell repertoires in COVID-19. Sequencing used immunoSEQ multiplex PCR; TCRdb keeps in-frame clones, though not all of them. The table shows more than 300,000 clones, with 91% occurring only once. The sample was peripheral blood. The receptors come from a woman aged 18-29 years who had recovered from COVID-19. CDR3s leave out the opening cysteine and the closing phenylalanine or tryptophan. Each record gives: CDR3 length, D gene, V gene, J gene, CDR3 protein. The D gene is left open where the match is weak.

length: 10; D: NA; V: TRBV3-1/TRBV3-2; J: TRBJ1-1; CDR3: ASSQGPTGAF
length: 11; D: TRBD1; V: TRBV6-6; J: TRBJ1-1; CDR3: ASSYFQGVEAF
length: 17; D: TRBD2; V: TRBV15; J: TRBJ2-5; CDR3: ATSSTRGEAGGPFETQY
length: 13; D: NA; V: TRBV7-9; J: TRBJ2-1; CDR3: ASSPTGKKSNEQF
length: 12; D: NA; V: TRBV9; J: TRBJ2-3; CDR3: ASSLTTSTEKQY
length: 12; D: TRBD1; V: TRBV29-1; J: TRBJ2-2; CDR3: SVPGQGYTGELF
length: 14; D: TRBD2; V: TRBV5-1; J: TRBJ2-2; CDR3: ASSLPLAGRAGELF
length: 15; D: NA; V: TRBV7-2; J: TRBJ2-1; CDR3: ASSPGWRVSSYNEQF
length: 14; D: TRBD1; V: TRBV7-9; J: TRBJ2-1; CDR3: ASSGWDRGYYNEQF
length: 10; D: TRBD1; V: TRBV11-3; J: TRBJ1-1; CDR3: ASSSRTGEAF
length: 11; D: NA; V: TRBV12-3/TRBV12-4; J: TRBJ2-2; CDR3: ASRPGWIGELF
length: 11; D: NA; V: TRBV30; J: TRBJ1-2; CDR3: AWSPQGRVGYT
length: 11; D: NA; V: TRBV7-8; J: TRBJ1-1; CDR3: ASSRTGNTEAF
length: 14; D: NA; V: TRBV6-1; J: TRBJ2-3; CDR3: ASSEYGRGSTDTQY
length: 11; D: NA; V: TRBV9; J: TRBJ2-1; CDR3: ASSVGGWDEQF
length: 12; D: TRBD2; V: TRBV20-1; J: TRBJ2-1; CDR3: SASKAGVGNEQF
length: 10; D: TRBD1; V: TRBV2; J: TRBJ2-3; CDR3: ASSNRDRTQY
length: 12; D: TRBD1; V: TRBV7-2; J: TRBJ1-2; CDR3: ASSSRQGNYGYT
length: 11; D: TRBD2; V: TRBV12-3/TRBV12-4; J: TRBJ2-1; CDR3: ASSLWGGSRSF
length: 14; D: NA; V: TRBV7-9; J: TRBJ2-3; CDR3: ASSFYTQVITDTQY
length: 13; D: NA; V: TRBV15; J: TRBJ2-3; CDR3: ATSTPRMKPGTQY
length: 10; D: NA; V: TRBV3-1/TRBV3-2; J: TRBJ1-2; CDR3: ASSQTNYGYT
length: 13; D: TRBD1; V: TRBV2; J: TRBJ2-3; CDR3: ASRDRGGLGYTQY
length: 11; D: NA; V: TRBV27; J: TRBJ1-5; CDR3: ASSLSPRQPQH
length: 10; D: NA; V: TRBV12-3/TRBV12-4; J: TRBJ2-3; CDR3: ASSSTPDTQY
length: 11; D: TRBD2; V: TRBV5-5; J: TRBJ2-1; CDR3: ASRLAGVSEQF
length: 13; D: NA; V: TRBV11-2; J: TRBJ1-1; CDR3: ASSSRGFLNTEAF
length: 13; D: NA; V: TRBV30; J: TRBJ1-6; CDR3: AWKAGELYDSPLH
length: 12; D: TRBD1; V: TRBV7-9; J: TRBJ2-1; CDR3: ASSQPGQGNEQF
length: 16; D: NA; V: TRBV7-2; J: TRBJ1-1; CDR3: ASSAWGDSRAGNTEAF
length: 11; D: NA; V: TRBV10-1; J: TRBJ2-3; CDR3: ASSPSSTDTQY
length: 9; D: NA; V: TRBV20-1; J: TRBJ2-1; CDR3: SAAAGHEQF
length: 12; D: TRBD1; V: TRBV5-1; J: TRBJ2-5; CDR3: ASSHRQGQETQY
length: 17; D: TRBD1; V: TRBV7-9; J: TRBJ1-6; CDR3: ASSLAGGGKSSYNSPLH
length: 10; D: NA; V: TRBV3-1/TRBV3-2; J: TRBJ1-1; CDR3: ASSQEVSVAF
length: 12; D: NA; V: TRBV24-1; J: TRBJ1-1; CDR3: ATSDTGVNTEAF
length: 14; D: TRBD2; V: TRBV2; J: TRBJ2-3; CDR3: ASRRGAGAGTDTQY
length: 12; D: NA; V: TRBV5-1; J: TRBJ2-3; CDR3: ASSPSWLTDTQY
length: 11; D: TRBD1; V: TRBV19; J: TRBJ1-2; CDR3: ASSIARGPGYT
length: 12; D: NA; V: TRBV4-1; J: TRBJ1-2; CDR3: ASSQFLGDYGYT
length: 12; D: TRBD1; V: TRBV27; J: TRBJ1-1; CDR3: ASSFRQGNTEAF
length: 14; D: TRBD1; V: TRBV7-2; J: TRBJ1-3; CDR3: ASSQRQGASGNTIY
length: 13; D: NA; V: TRBV21-1; J: TRBJ1-1; CDR3: ASSKGGGASFEAF
length: 13; D: NA; V: TRBV13; J: TRBJ1-2; CDR3: ASTSRGRDDYGYT
length: 13; D: NA; V: TRBV5-1; J: TRBJ1-4; CDR3: ASSWGQATNEKLF
length: 13; D: NA; V: TRBV3-1/TRBV3-2; J: TRBJ1-6; CDR3: ASSQKQGYNSPLH
length: 10; D: NA; V: TRBV6-5; J: TRBJ2-3; CDR3: ASSVGEYTQY
length: 12; D: TRBD1; V: TRBV24-1; J: TRBJ2-1; CDR3: ATSGQGATNEQF
length: 11; D: NA; V: TRBV24-1; J: TRBJ1-5; CDR3: ATSDLRGQPQH